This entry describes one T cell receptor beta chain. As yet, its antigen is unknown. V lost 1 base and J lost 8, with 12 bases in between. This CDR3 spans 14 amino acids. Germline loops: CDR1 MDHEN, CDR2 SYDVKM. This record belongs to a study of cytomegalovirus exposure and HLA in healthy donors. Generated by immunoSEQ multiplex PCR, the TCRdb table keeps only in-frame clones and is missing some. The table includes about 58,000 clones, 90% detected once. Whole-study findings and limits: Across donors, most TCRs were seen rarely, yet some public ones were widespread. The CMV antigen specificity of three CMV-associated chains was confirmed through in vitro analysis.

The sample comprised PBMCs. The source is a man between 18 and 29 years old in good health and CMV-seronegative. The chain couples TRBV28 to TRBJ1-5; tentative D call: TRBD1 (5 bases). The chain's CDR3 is CASSLYGRDEPQHF. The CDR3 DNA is TGTGCCAGCAGTTTATATGGGAGGGACGAGCCCCAGCATTTT.